One sample yielded the 22 T cell receptor beta chains listed below, sequenced in a study of shared clonotypes between healthy human individuals. Naive CD8 populations comprised CD45RO-negative cells positively selected for CCR7, excluding terminally differentiated effector memory CD45RA+ cells. Profiling relied on immunoSEQ multiplex PCR, and the TCRdb table lists in-frame clones only, not all of them. The table has millions of clones, around 96% seen once. Sequenced input: naive CD8+ T cells sorted from blood. These receptors came from a man aged 18 to 30 in good health.

The chain combines TRBV2 with TRBJ1-3; D call uncertain. V lost 7 bases, J lost 2 bases, and 15 bases lay in between. The CDR3 runs 15 residues. CDR1 SNHLY and CDR2 FYNNEI come from the germline V gene. The DNA of the CDR3 is TGTGCCAGCATTCCACAAGGGTTTACTGGAAACACCATATATTTT. This translates into CASIPQGFTGNTIYF.

This clone was detected once. The J gene is TRBJ1-1, the V gene TRBV10-1, with a possible D match to TRBD1 (5 bases). Trimming took 3 bases from V and 2 from J, leaving 10 bases between them. CDR1 is WNHNN, CDR2 SYGVQD, per germline (reference sequence). The CDR3 contains 14 residues. Here the CDR3 reads CASSEGAINTEAFF. The CDR3 DNA sequence: TGCGCCAGCAGTGAAGGGGCTATAAACACTGAAGCTTTCTTT.

The V gene is TRBV5-8, the J gene TRBJ2-5; perhaps D is TRBD1 or TRBD2 (5 bases each). This CDR3 has 14 amino acids. The germline V gene has CDR1 SGHTS and CDR2 YDEGEE. The ends were cut back, 4 bases at V and 1 base at J, with 11 bases in the middle. Here the CDR3 reads CASSDLGTQETQYF. The DNA of the CDR3 is TGTGCCAGCAGCGACCTGGGGACCCAAGAGACCCAGTACTTC.

CDR3 protein: CASSLEGYRISGANVLTF. DNA for the CDR3: TGTGCCAGCAGTTTAGAGGGGTACCGCATCTCTGGGGCCAACGTCCTGACTTTC. This chain links TRBV27 with TRBJ2-6; D is possibly TRBD1 or TRBD2 (5 bases each). This CDR3 comprises 18 residues. Germline CDR1 is MNHEY and CDR2 is SMNVEV (reference sequence). The V gene lost 2 bases and the J gene lost 0 bases, with 14 bases spanning the gap.

This clone was observed a single time. The chain recombines TRBV5-6 with TRBJ2-1, with 10 bases that match TRBD2. Unmatched junction bases numbered 4, after V lost 0 bases and J lost 4 bases. The CDR3 covers 16 residues. From germline, CDR1 is SGHDT and CDR2 YYEEEE. The CDR3 coding sequence is TGTGCCAGCAGCTTGGGTGGTAGCGGGGGGTACAATGAGCAGTTCTTC. This sequence encodes CASSLGGSGGYNEQFF. Filled out from reference TRBV5-6 and TRBJ2-1, the complete variable domain reads DAGVTQSPTHLIKTRGQQVTLRCSPKSGHDTVSWYQQALGQGPQFIFQYYEEEERQRGNFPDRFSGHQFPNYSSELNVNALLLGDSALYLCASSLGGSGGYNEQFFGPGTRLTVL.

A remark on this clone: The same CDR3 is also encoded by other DNA sequences in this sample. The gene calls are TRBV27 and TRBJ2-3; D is uncertain. The CDR3 is made up of 13 amino acids. Per germline, CDR1 MNHEY and CDR2 SMNVEV (reference sequence). Trimming removed 3 bases at V and 3 bases at J, with 7 bases between. As DNA, the CDR3 is TGTGCCAGCAGTTTTGGGGAAACAGATACGCAGTATTTT. It translates to CASSFGETDTQYF.

Turning to this clone: Other nucleotide sequences from this sample produce the same CDR3. The CDR3 region has the DNA TGTGCCAGCAGCTTGGGTGGGGGCCATGAGCAGTTCTTC. Amino acid sequence: CASSLGGGHEQFF. The chain employs TRBV5-6 and TRBJ2-1; D is possibly TRBD1 (6 bases). CDR3 length equals 13 residues. The V end lost 0 bases, the J end lost 8 bases, and 9 bases lay between the germline ends. In germline, CDR1 is SGHDT, CDR2 YYEEEE.

As concerns this clone: The sample holds other DNA sequences that translate to the same CDR3. The chain couples TRBV27 to TRBJ1-5; tentative D call: TRBD1 (5 bases). Germline CDR1 is MNHEY and CDR2 is SMNVEV (reference sequence). Trimming cost V 6 bases and J 1 base, with 10 bases left between them. The length of the CDR3 is 14 residues. In nucleotides, the CDR3 is TGTGCCAGCAGCCAGGGTGTGAGCAATCAGCCCCAGCATTTT. This translates into CASSQGVSNQPQHF.

Comments on this clone: Other DNA sequences in the same sample also yield this CDR3. The J gene is TRBJ1-5, the V gene TRBV6-1; no clear D. The germline V gene has CDR1 MNHNS and CDR2 SASEGT. The germline V and J ends were trimmed by 1 base and 2 bases, with 9 bases remaining between them. The CDR3 totals 15 residues. CDR3 nucleotide sequence: TGTGCCAGCAGTGAAGGGACGGGCGGCAATCAGCCCCAGCATTTT. Encoded protein: CASSEGTGGNQPQHF.

The chain links TRBV30 to TRBJ2-3, with D uncertain. The CDR3 contains 12 residues. V was pared by 0 bases and J by 11 bases, with 12 bases between. Germline V gives CDR1 GTSNPN, CDR2 SVGIG (reference sequence). For the CDR3, the DNA is TGTGCCTGGAGTGTTATTTCAGGCCTGCAGTATTTT. It codes for CAWSVISGLQYF.

This rearrangement joins TRBV27 to TRBJ2-7, with 16 bases matching TRBD2. From germline, CDR1 is MNHEY and CDR2 SMNVEV (reference sequence). The CDR3 has 16 residues. The trim removed 8 bases at V and 3 bases at J, leaving 7 bases unmatched. This CDR3 reads CASLGLAGGPGYEQYF. The CDR3 DNA follows: TGTGCCAGCCTGGGACTAGCGGGAGGGCCGGGCTACGAGCAGTACTTC.

CDR3 in amino acids: CASSQTLGQLGLSTDTQYF. The CDR3 nucleotides are TGTGCCAGCAGCCAGACCCTGGGACAGCTAGGACTTAGCACAGATACGCAGTATTTT. The rearrangement joins TRBV14 to TRBJ2-3, with TRBD1 matching over 7 bases. With V trimmed by 3 bases and J by 0 bases, 15 bases remained unmatched. The germline gives CDR1 SGHDN, CDR2 FVKESK. The CDR3 has 19 amino acids. Combining the CDR3 with reference TRBV14 and TRBJ2-3 gives the whole variable domain EAGVTQFPSHSVIEKGQTVTLRCDPISGHDNLYWYRRVMGKEIKFLLHFVKESKQDESGMPNNRFLAERTGGTYSTLKVQPAELEDSGVYFCASSQTLGQLGLSTDTQYFGPGTRLTVL.

This clone was seen only once. The gene calls are TRBV19 and TRBJ2-7, with TRBD2 matching 11 bases. Germline loops: CDR1 LNHDA, CDR2 SQIVND (reference sequence). The CDR3 consists of 16 residues. J gave up 6 bases and V 5 bases, and 12 bases lay outside the gene matches. The CDR3 loop is CASSPGLAGLPTEQYF. The CDR3 DNA reads as TGTGCCAGTAGTCCCGGACTAGCGGGCCTCCCCACCGAGCAGTACTTC.

Concerning this clone: Other DNA variants within this sample encode the same CDR3. The J gene is TRBJ2-3, the V gene TRBV7-9; TRBD1 matches at 9 bases. CDR1 SEHNR and CDR2 FQNEAQ come from the germline V gene (reference sequence). This CDR3 is 14 amino acids long. V shed 5 bases, J shed 3 bases, and the junction held 3 bases outside the gene matches. The CDR3 sequence is CASSQGQGTDTQYF. The CDR3, as DNA: TGTGCCAGCAGCCAGGGACAGGGAACAGATACGCAGTATTTT.

The gene calls are TRBV7-2 and TRBJ2-5, with D maybe TRBD2 (5 bases). The V gene lost 1 base and the J gene lost 5 bases, with 11 bases spanning the gap. Per germline, CDR1 SGHTA and CDR2 FQGNSA. This CDR3 region has 14 residues. The CDR3 is CASSLVWERETQYF. In nucleotides, the CDR3 is TGTGCCAGCAGCTTAGTGTGGGAGAGGGAGACCCAGTACTTC.

The chain uses TRBV7-6 and TRBJ1-6; TRBD1 matches at 10 bases. Germline CDR1 reads SGHVS; CDR2 reads FNYEAQ. J lost 5 bases, V lost 3 bases, and 4 bases had no gene match. This CDR3 spans 16 amino acids. Here the CDR3 reads CASSFGTGDNNSPLHF. CDR3 sequence (DNA): TGTGCCAGCAGCTTCGGGACAGGGGACAATAATTCACCCCTCCACTTT.

In DNA form, the CDR3 reads TGCGCCAGCAGCTTGTGGGACCGTGAAGATCAGTACTTC. It yields the protein CASSLWDREDQYF. J is TRBJ2-7 and V is TRBV5-1; D possibly uses TRBD1 or TRBD2 (5 bases each). V shed 1 base and J shed 10 bases, with 15 bases lying between them. The CDR3 runs 13 residues. Germline-derived CDR1 and CDR2 are SGHRS and YFSETQ. The entire variable domain, with the rest obtained from reference TRBV5-1 and TRBJ2-7, is as follows: KAGVTQTPRYLIKTRGQQVTLSCSPISGHRSVSWYQQTPGQGLQFLFEYFSETQRNKGNFPGRFSGRQFSNSRSEMNVSTLELGDSALYLCASSLWDREDQYFGPGTRLTVT.

V usage is TRBV11-2 and J usage is TRBJ2-7, with D uncertain. The germline V and J ends were trimmed by 5 bases and 3 bases, with 14 bases remaining between them. The CDR3 has 14 amino acids. Germline V gene data show CDR1 as SGHAT and CDR2 as FQNNGV. CDR3 bases: TGTGCCAGCAGCCCAACTATTAATGGCTACGAGCAGTACTTC. It is translated as CASSPTINGYEQYF.

The chain couples TRBV27 to TRBJ1-1, with D possibly TRBD1 on 5 matching bases. The germline gives CDR1 MNHEY, CDR2 SMNVEV (reference sequence). This CDR3 has 13 amino acids. The ends were cut back, 3 bases at V and 4 bases at J, with 9 bases in the middle. CDR3 in amino acids: CASSFQGSTEAFF. The CDR3 nucleotides are TGTGCCAGCAGTTTTCAGGGATCCACTGAAGCTTTCTTT.

The rearrangement links TRBV27 to TRBJ1-6, with D tentatively TRBD1 (5 bases). Germline CDR1 is MNHEY and CDR2 is SMNVEV (reference sequence). The CDR3 runs to 18 residues. V was pared by 3 bases and J by 1 base, with 16 bases between. The CDR3 loop reads CASSLGLSRRSYNSPLHF. As DNA, the CDR3 is TGTGCCAGCAGTTTGGGACTCTCTCGTAGGTCCTATAATTCACCCCTCCACTTT.

The V and J genes are TRBV7-9 and TRBJ2-7; D is uncertain. Germline values: CDR1 SEHNR, CDR2 FQNEAQ (reference sequence). The CDR3 runs 11 residues. Trimming removed 2 bases at V and 7 bases at J, with 6 bases between. Here the CDR3 reads CASSLSREQYF. The CDR3 DNA sequence: TGTGCCAGCAGCTTATCTCGGGAGCAGTACTTC.

The chain uses TRBV7-3 and TRBJ2-5, with D tentatively TRBD1 or TRBD2 (5 bases each). The germline V gene has CDR1 SGHTA and CDR2 FQGTGA. V was shortened by 5 bases and J by 4 bases, with 11 bases between the two germline ends. The CDR3 totals 13 residues. The CDR3: CASSSHGAETQYF. In DNA, the CDR3 is TGTGCCAGCAGCAGCCACGGGGCAGAGACCCAGTACTTC.